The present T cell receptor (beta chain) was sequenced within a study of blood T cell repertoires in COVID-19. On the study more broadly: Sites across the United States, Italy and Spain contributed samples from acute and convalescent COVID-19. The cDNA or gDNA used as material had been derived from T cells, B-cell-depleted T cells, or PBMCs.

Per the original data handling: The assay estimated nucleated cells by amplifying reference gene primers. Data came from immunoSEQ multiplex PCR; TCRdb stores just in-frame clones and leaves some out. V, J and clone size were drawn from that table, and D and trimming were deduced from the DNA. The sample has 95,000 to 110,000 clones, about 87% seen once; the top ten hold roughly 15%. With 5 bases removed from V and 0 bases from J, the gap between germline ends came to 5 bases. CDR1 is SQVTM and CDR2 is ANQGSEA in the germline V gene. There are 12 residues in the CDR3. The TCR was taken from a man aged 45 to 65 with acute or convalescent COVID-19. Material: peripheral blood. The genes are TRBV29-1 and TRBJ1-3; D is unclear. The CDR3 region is CSVLLSGNTIYF. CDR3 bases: TGCAGCGTTCTCCTCTCTGGAAACACCATATATTTT.